This T cell receptor beta chain was captured by sequencing in a study of blood T cell repertoires in COVID-19. The overall study: From the United States, Italy and Spain came samples of acute and convalescent COVID-19. The cDNA or gDNA used as material had been derived from T cells, B-cell-depleted T cells, or PBMCs.

The junction had 7 bases not matched to a gene; V was cut back by 6 bases and J by 6 bases. The length of the CDR3 is 15 residues. CDR1 WNHNN and CDR2 SYGVQD come from the germline V gene (reference sequence). In the authors' workflow: Nucleated cell counts were estimated from reference gene primer amplification. Method: immunoSEQ multiplex PCR; TCRdb's copy keeps in-frame clones and lacks some. D and trimming were read from the DNA, whereas the V and J calls and clone size are those reported in that table. The repertoire consists of some 80,000 clones, with around 79% occurring once and the leading ten covering roughly 5.9%.

This TCR derives from a woman of 80 years or more with active or convalescent COVID-19. The J gene is TRBJ2-3, the V gene TRBV10-1, with 12 bases lining up with TRBD2. The sample taken for sequencing was peripheral blood. As DNA, the CDR3 is TGCGCCAGCAGCGGACTAGCGGGAAAAGGGGATACGCAGTATTTT. Its translation: CASSGLAGKGDTQYF.